This TCR beta chain was obtained from a study of blood T cells in healthy people across ages. A second roughly 6 to 12 cycle PCR used barcoded and J-beta primers. TCRdb re-analysed the 5' RACE reads in MiXCR, keeping a single row per CDR3 protein. Here the sample spans roughly 1.9 million distinct CDR3 sequences, about 39% being singletons. The germline gives CDR1 SEHNR, CDR2 FQNEAQ (reference sequence). This CDR3 comprises 16 residues. Trimming removed 7 bases at V and 5 bases at J, with 23 bases between. Concerning this clonotype itself: What it binds is not known.

Study findings and constraints: TCR beta diversity, measured per million T cells, fell in a roughly linear way with age.

This TCR came from a human donor in good health. Sequenced material: blood. This chain joins TRBV7-9 and TRBJ2-5, with D tentatively TRBD1 (6 bases). The chain's CDR3 is CASTKPQGRTMETQYF. The CDR3 DNA follows: TGTGCCAGCACCAAACCGCAGGGGCGTACTATGGAGACCCAGTACTTC.